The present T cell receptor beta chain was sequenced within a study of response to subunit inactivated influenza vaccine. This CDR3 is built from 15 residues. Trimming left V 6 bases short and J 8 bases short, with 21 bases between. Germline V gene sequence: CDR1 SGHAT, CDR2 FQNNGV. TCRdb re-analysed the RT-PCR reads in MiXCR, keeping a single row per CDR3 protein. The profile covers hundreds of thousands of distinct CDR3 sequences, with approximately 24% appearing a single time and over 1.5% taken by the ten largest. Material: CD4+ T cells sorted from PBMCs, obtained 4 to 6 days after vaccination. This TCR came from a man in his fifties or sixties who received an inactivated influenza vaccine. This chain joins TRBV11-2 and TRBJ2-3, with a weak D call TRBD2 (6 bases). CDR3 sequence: CASRQTSLEMGTQYF. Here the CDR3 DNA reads TGTGCCAGCAGACAGACTAGTCTCGAGATGGGTACGCAGTATTTT.